Given below is one T cell receptor beta chain in context. The sample is drawn from a study of blood T cell repertoires in COVID-19. Per the study methods: Reference gene primers were amplified, and this amplification served to estimate nucleated cell counts. Sequencing was performed with immunoSEQ multiplex PCR; in TCRdb, only in-frame clones are kept and a portion is missing. V, J and clone size reflect that table, while D and trimming were determined from the DNA. The sample includes roughly 260,000 clones, approximately 83% of them seen just once. Trimming removed 8 bases from V and 11 bases from J; junction bases left unmatched: 12. The CDR3 is made up of 12 amino acids.

This clonotype originated in a woman in her 50s who had recovered from COVID-19. The source material was PBMCs or T cells enriched from blood (not recorded which). The chain links TRBV12-3 or TRBV12-4 to TRBJ2-7; 7 bases line up with TRBD2. The CDR3 protein is CASSTGTIQKYF. As DNA, the CDR3 is TGTGCCAGCTCCACGGGGACTATTCAAAAGTACTTC.